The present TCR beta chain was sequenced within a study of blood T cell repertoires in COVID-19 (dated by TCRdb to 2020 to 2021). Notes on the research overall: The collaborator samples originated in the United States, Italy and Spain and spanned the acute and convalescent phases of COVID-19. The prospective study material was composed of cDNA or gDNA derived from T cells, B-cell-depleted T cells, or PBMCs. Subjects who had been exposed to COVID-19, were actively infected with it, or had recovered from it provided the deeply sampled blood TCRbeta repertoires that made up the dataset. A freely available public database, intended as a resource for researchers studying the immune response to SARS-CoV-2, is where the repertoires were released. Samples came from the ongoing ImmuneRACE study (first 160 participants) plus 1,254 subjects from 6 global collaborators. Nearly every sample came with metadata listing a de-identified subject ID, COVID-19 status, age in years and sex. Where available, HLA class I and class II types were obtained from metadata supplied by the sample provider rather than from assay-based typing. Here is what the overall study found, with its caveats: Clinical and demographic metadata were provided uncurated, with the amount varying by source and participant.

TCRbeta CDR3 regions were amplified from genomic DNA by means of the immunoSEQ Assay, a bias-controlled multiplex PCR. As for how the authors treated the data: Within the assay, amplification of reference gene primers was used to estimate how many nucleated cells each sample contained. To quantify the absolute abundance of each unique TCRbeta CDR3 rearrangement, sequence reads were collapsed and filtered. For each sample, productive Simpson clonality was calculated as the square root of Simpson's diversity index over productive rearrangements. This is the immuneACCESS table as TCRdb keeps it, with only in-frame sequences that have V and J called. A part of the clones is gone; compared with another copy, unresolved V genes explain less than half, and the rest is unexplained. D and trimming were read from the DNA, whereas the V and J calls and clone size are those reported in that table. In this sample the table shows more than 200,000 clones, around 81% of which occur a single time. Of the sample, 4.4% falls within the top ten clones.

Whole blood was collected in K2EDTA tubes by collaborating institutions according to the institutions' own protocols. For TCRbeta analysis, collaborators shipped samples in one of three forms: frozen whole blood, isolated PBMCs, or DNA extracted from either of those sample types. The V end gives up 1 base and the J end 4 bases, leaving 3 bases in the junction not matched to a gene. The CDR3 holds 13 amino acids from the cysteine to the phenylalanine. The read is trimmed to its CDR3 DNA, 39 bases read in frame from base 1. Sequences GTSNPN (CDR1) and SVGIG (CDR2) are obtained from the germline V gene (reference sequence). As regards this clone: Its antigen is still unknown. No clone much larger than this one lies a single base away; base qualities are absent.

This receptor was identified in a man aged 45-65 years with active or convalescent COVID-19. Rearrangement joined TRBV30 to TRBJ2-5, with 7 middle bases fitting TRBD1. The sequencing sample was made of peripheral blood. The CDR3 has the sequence CAWSGGGGETQYF. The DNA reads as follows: TGTGCCTGGAGTGGAGGGGGCGGAGAGACCCAGTACTTC.